What follows describes a single TCR beta chain. Here immunoSEQ multiplex PCR was the method, and the copy in TCRdb shows in-frame clones only, minus some. This table holds 35,000 to 55,000 clones, about 92% found once. These data belong to a study of T cell changes during pregnancy in multiple sclerosis. The V gene end was trimmed by 5 bases and the J gene end by 2 bases; junction bases not matched to a gene: 6. In germline, CDR1 is MNHEY, CDR2 SMNVEV (reference sequence). This CDR3 spans 16 amino acids. This chain uses TRBV27 with TRBJ2-1; 10 nucleotides agree with TRBD2. Sequencing was performed on peripheral blood, taken in the third trimester of pregnancy. The TCR sequence derives from a female donor with multiple sclerosis, enrolled in a pregnancy study. The CDR3 protein is CASSPSLAGPYNEQFF. CDR3 nucleotide sequence: TGTGCCAGCAGTCCATCACTAGCGGGACCCTACAATGAGCAGTTCTTC.